This T cell receptor beta chain was captured in a study of shared clonotypes between healthy human individuals. Both subsets, CD45RA+ naive and CD45RA-negative memory, were split from the CD4+ cells. Comment on this clone: The antigen is undetermined.

Regarding the study as a whole: It was the few donors that limited the genetic and exposure-history diversity represented.

Germline V CDR1 and CDR2: MNHEY, SMNVEV (reference sequence). The CDR3 is made up of 14 amino acids. J gave up 4 bases and V 3 bases, and 4 bases lay outside the gene matches. Only in-frame clones appear in the TCRdb table, and some are missing; sequencing was by immunoSEQ multiplex PCR. This table has over a million clones, roughly 96% appearing once. This TCR came from a man younger than 45 in good health. This chain joins TRBV27 and TRBJ1-1, with TRBD1 matching 8 bases. The specimen sequenced was naive CD4+ T cells sorted from blood. Subset defined: CD45RA+ positively selected. The CDR3 here is CASSFRGRITEAFF. Here the CDR3 DNA reads TGTGCCAGCAGTTTCAGGGGGCGCATCACTGAAGCTTTCTTT.